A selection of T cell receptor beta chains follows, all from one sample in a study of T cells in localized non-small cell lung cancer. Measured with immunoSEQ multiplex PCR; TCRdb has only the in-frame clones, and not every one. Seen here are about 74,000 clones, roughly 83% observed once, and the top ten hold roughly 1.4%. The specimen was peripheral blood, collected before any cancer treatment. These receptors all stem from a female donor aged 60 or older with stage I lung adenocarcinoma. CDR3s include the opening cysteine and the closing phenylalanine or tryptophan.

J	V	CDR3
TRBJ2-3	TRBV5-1	CASSLSLAGGSPTDTQYF
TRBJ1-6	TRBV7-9	CASSRELDNSPLHF
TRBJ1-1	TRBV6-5	CASSYSRGWNTEAFF
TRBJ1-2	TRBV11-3	CASSPPRHGKTF
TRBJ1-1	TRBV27	CASRPPVSTEAFF
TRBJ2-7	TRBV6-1	CASSSTRGGEQYF
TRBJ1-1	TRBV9	CASSAGPNTEAFF
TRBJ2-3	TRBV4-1	CASSQAGFSGLTDTQYF
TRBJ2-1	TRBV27	CASSLQGNYNEQFF
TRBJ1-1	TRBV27	CASSLGGFLVNSEAFF
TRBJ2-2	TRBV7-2	CASSLDRYTGELFF
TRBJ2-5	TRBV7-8	CASSFFGQTSETQYF
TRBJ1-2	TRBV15	CATSRVAWGANGYTF
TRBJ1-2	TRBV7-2	CASSLSNNGGGYTF
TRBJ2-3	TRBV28	CASSLERGRVTQYF
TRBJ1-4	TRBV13	CASSLRGRTSTNEKLFF
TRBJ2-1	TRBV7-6	CASSQRGTSGFNEQFF
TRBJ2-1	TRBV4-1	CASSHGRAQEQFF
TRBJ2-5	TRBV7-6	CASSRDRGRVGQYF
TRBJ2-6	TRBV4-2	CASSRTGYSGANVLTF
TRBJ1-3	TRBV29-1	CSASFVEGTIYF
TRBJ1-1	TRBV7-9	CASSLALGRGLLNTEAFF
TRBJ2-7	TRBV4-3	CASSQEFQRSYEQYF
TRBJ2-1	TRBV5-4	CASSPPGTSGSLNEQFF
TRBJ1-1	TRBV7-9	CASSSRYRDPKLGEAFF
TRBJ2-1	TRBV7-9	CASSLERRQFF
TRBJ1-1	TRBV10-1	CASKRDVGNTEAFF
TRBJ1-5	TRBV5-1	CASSSWGGSNQPQHF
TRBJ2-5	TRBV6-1	CASSEGGTGVMETQYF
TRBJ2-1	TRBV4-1	CASSQVARNEQFF
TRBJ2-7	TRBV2	CASMGQGGYEQYF
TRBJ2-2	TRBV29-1	CSGGTGGPGELFF
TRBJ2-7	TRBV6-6	CASTPSGGTGEQYF
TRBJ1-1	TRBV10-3	CAIRSGQGDTEAFF
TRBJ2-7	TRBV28	CASRGGSSYEQYF
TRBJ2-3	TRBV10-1	CASSGSATGRGTDTQYF
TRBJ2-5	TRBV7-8	CASSLAVGTQYF
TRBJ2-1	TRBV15	CATSRDLLAGGSEQFF
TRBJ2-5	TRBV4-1	CASSQGGTSGAQETQYF
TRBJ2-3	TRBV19	CASTRGVAGGLSTDTQYF
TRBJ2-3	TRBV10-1	CASIGGGGGRGADTQYF
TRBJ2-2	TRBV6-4	CASSAMTGAGELFF
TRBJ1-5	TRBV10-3	CAISGESGQGWNQPQHF
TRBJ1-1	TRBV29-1	CSGTEAVVNTEAFF
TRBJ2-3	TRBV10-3	CAISEFLDTQYF
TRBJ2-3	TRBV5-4	CASSFDGQLTDTQYF
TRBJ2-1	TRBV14	CASSQDSPFYNEQFF
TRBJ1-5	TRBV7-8	CASSSDRYSNQPQHF
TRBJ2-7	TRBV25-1	CASSEFFTSNAYEQYF
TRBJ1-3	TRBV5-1	CASSLDGGREGRRNTIYF
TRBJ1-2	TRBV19	CASISTETNYGYTF
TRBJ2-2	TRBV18	CASSPPSIRAGELFF
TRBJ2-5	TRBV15	CATSREQARRIGGLETQYF
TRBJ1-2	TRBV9	CASSVGSPPRGGYTF
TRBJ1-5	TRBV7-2	CASSRGTGEQPQHF
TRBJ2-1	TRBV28	CASTELAGGRNEQFF
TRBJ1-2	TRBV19	CASSAQGVNYGYTF
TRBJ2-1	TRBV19	CASSIGTSFYEQFF
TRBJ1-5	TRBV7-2	CASSSALRNQPQHF
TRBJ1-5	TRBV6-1	CASSGLGGVGNQPQHF